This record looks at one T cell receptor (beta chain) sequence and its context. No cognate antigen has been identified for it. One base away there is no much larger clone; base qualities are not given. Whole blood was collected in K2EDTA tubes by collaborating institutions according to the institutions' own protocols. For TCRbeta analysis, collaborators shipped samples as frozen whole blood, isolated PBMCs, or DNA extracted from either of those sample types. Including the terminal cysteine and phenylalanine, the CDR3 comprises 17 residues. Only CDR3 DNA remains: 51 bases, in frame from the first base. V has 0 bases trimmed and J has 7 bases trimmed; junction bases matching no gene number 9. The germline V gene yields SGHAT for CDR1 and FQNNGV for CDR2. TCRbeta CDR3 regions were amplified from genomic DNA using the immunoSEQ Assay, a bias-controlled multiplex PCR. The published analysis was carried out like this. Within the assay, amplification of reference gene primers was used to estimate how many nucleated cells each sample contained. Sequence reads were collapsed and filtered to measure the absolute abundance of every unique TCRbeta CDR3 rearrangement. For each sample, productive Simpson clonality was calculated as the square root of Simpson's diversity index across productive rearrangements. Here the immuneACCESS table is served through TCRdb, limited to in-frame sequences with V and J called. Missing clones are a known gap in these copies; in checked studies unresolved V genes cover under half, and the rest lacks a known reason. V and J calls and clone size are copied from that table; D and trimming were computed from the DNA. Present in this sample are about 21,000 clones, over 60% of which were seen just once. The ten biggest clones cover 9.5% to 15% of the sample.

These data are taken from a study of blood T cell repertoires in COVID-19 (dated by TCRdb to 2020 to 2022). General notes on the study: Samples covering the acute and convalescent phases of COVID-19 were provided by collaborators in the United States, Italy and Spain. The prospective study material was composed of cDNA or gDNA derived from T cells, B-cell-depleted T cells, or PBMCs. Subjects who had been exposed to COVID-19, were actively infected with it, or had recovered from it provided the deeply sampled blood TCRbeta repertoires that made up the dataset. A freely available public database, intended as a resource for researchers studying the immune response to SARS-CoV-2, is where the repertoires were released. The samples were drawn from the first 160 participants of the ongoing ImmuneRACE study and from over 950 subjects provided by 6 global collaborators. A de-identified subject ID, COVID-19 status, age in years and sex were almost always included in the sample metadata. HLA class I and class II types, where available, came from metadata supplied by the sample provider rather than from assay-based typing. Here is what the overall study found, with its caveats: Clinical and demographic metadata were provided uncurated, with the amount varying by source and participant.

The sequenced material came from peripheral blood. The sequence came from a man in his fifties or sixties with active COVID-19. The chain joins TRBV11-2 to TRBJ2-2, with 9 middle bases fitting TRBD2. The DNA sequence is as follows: TGTGCCAGCAGCTTAGATGAGGTAGCGGGAGTTATCGGGGAGCTGTTTTTT. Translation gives CASSLDEVAGVIGELFF.